These 30 T cell receptor beta chains were sequenced from one sample in a study of blood T cell repertoires in COVID-19. Using immunoSEQ multiplex PCR, the repertoire was profiled, and TCRdb retains in-frame clones only, with some absent. The sample records some 230,000 clones, around 80% being singletons. Material: PBMCs or T cells enriched from blood (not recorded which). Receptor source: a man aged 35 to 55 who had recovered from COVID-19.

The chain recombines TRBV7-3 with TRBJ1-6; D uncertain. The CDR3 totals 14 residues. The V end lost 5 bases, the J end lost 7 bases, and 12 bases lay between the germline ends. Germline V CDR1 and CDR2: SGHTA, FQGTGA. CDR3 nucleotide sequence: TGTGCCAGCAGCCAAACCGGGGAAAATTCACCCCTCCACTTT. Amino acids: CASSQTGENSPLHF.

The chain carries TRBV5-1 and TRBJ1-5, with 12 bases matching TRBD1. The junction had 4 bases not matched to a gene; V was cut back by 3 bases and J by 6 bases. The CDR3 is 15 amino acids. Per germline, CDR1 SGHRS and CDR2 YFSETQ. The CDR3 sequence is CASSSGTGGLQPQHF. The CDR3 bases are TGCGCCAGCAGCTCCGGGACAGGGGGCCTTCAGCCCCAGCATTTT. Looking up the rest from reference TRBV5-1 and TRBJ1-5 gives the full variable domain: KAGVTQTPRYLIKTRGQQVTLSCSPISGHRSVSWYQQTPGQGLQFLFEYFSETQRNKGNFPGRFSGRQFSNSRSEMNVSTLELGDSALYLCASSSGTGGLQPQHFGDGTRLSIL.

CDR3 coding DNA: TGTGCCAGCAGTTCAGGGTCGGCGGGAAACACCATATATTTT. This translates into CASSSGSAGNTIYF. The rearrangement joins TRBV6-5 to TRBJ1-3; a weak D match, TRBD1 (5 bases). Trimming cost V 4 bases and J 4 bases, with 11 bases left between them. This CDR3 comprises 14 residues. CDR1 MNHEY and CDR2 SVGAGI come from the germline V gene.

V gene TRBV4-1 combines with J gene TRBJ1-4; 7 bases are a match to TRBD1. The ends lost 0 bases at V and 5 bases at J; junction bases unmatched: 6. Germline V gene data show CDR1 as MGHRA and CDR2 as YSYEKL. CDR3 length: 16 residues. CDR3 sequence reads: CASSQEATGINEKLFF. The DNA for the CDR3 is TGCGCCAGCAGCCAAGAAGCGACAGGGATAAATGAAAAACTGTTTTTT.

V usage is TRBV24-1 and J usage is TRBJ2-1, with 7 bases lining up with TRBD1. V trimming: 4 bases; J trimming: 16 bases; junction bases outside the gene matches: 9. This CDR3 spans 12 amino acids. Germline V gene sequence: CDR1 KGHDR, CDR2 SFDVKD. The CDR3 nucleotides read TGTGCCACCAGTGAACTTGACAGGGTGTATTTCTTC. Protein sequence: CATSELDRVYFF.

The chain uses TRBV28 and TRBJ2-7; D is perhaps TRBD1 (6 bases). Trimming removed 5 bases at V and 3 bases at J, with 14 bases between. This CDR3 spans 14 amino acids. Germline assignment: CDR1 MDHEN and CDR2 SYDVKM. CDR3 protein: CASSPPRTDYEQYF. The CDR3 bases are TGTGCCAGCAGTCCCCCCCGGACAGACTACGAGCAGTACTTC.

The chain links TRBV9 to TRBJ2-1, with 12 bases aligning to TRBD1. The V gene end was trimmed by 4 bases and the J gene end by 8 bases; junction bases not matched to a gene: 7. The CDR3 sequence is 15 residues long. Germline V gene lookup returns CDR1 SGDLS and CDR2 YYNGEE. The CDR3 is CASSSGTGGEHEQFF. The CDR3 nucleotides are TGTGCCAGCAGCTCCGGGACAGGGGGCGAGCATGAGCAGTTCTTC.

The rearrangement uses TRBV19 and TRBJ2-1, with TRBD2 as a possible D gene (5 bases). The V gene's germline CDR1 is LNHDA and CDR2 SQIVND (reference sequence). CDR3 size: 16 residues. The germline V and J ends were trimmed by 6 bases and 4 bases, with 19 bases remaining between them. As DNA, the CDR3 is TGTGCCAGTAGCCCACGAGCGGCTTACCCGTACAATGAGCAGTTCTTC. This translates into CASSPRAAYPYNEQFF.

The J gene is TRBJ2-1, the V gene TRBV18; 7 nucleotides match TRBD2. CDR1 is KGHSH, CDR2 LQKENI, per germline. Trimming cost V 2 bases and J 0 bases; bases outside gene matches: 10. The CDR3 covers 18 residues. The CDR3 protein is CASSPFSQAGDSYNEQFF. DNA of the CDR3: TGTGCCAGCTCACCATTCTCCCAGGCGGGAGACTCCTACAATGAGCAGTTCTTC.

The V gene is TRBV6-1, the J gene TRBJ2-3; 10 nucleotides agree with TRBD1. The CDR3 covers 17 residues. The germline V gene encodes CDR1 MNHNS and CDR2 SASEGT. Trimming at V came to 1 base and at J to 0 bases, leaving 4 bases not matched to a gene. The CDR3 region is CASSEGTGGFSTDTQYF. Written as DNA, the CDR3 is TGTGCCAGCAGTGAAGGGACAGGGGGGTTTAGCACAGATACGCAGTATTTT.

The chain uses TRBV4-1 and TRBJ2-5; no clear D gene. CDR1 is MGHRA, CDR2 YSYEKL, per germline. Trimming stripped 4 bases from V and 2 bases from J, with 14 bases between. The CDR3 consists of 15 residues. The CDR3 loop is CASSLTLVYQETQYF. The CDR3 DNA follows: TGCGCCAGCAGCCTGACTCTAGTTTATCAAGAGACCCAGTACTTC.

This clone was seen a single time. The chain uses TRBV2 and TRBJ1-6, with D possibly TRBD1 on 5 matching bases. Germline lookup yields CDR1 SNHLY and CDR2 FYNNEI. Trimming cost V 4 bases and J 7 bases, with 11 bases left between them. The CDR3 runs to 14 residues. This CDR3 is CASSAAGVNSPLHF. CDR3 nucleotides: TGTGCCAGCAGTGCGGCGGGGGTCAATTCACCCCTCCACTTT. The full variable domain, rest sourced from reference TRBV2 and TRBJ1-6, is EPEVTQTPSHQVTQMGQEVILRCVPISNHLYFYWYRQILGQKVEFLVSFYNNEISEKSEIFDDQFSVERPDGSNFTLKIRSTKLEDSAMYFCASSAAGVNSPLHFGNGTRLTVT.

The chain uses TRBV27 and TRBJ2-7, with a possible D match to TRBD2 (7 bases). Trimming pared 6 bases from V and 4 bases from J, leaving 19 bases between. CDR3 length: 15 amino acids. Germline CDR1 and CDR2: MNHEY and SMNVEV (reference sequence). The CDR3 region has the DNA TGTGCCAGCAGCCCTGTTCGCGGGGGCGCGTACGAGCAGTACTTC. Residues: CASSPVRGGAYEQYF.

This clone was observed a single time. The V and J genes are TRBV18 and TRBJ1-6; 10 bases fit TRBD1. V lost 1 base to trimming and J lost 10 bases; unmatched junction nucleotides: 4. CDR1 is KGHSH, CDR2 LQKENI, per germline. The CDR3 has 15 amino acids. The DNA for the CDR3 is TGTGCCAGCTCACCACGCGGGACAGGGGAATCACCCCTCCACTTT. This codes for CASSPRGTGESPLHF.

This chain uses TRBV9 with TRBJ2-3; a weak D match, TRBD1 (6 bases). Germline-derived CDR1 and CDR2 are SGDLS and YYNGEE. Trimming removed 3 bases at V and 2 bases at J, with 19 bases between. There are 17 residues in the CDR3. CDR3 protein: CASSAGWGRDFTDTQYF. The CDR3 DNA follows: TGTGCCAGCAGCGCTGGGTGGGGGCGTGACTTCACAGATACGCAGTATTTT.

The genes are TRBV29-1 and TRBJ2-3; TRBD1 aligns across 9 bases. From germline, CDR1 is SQVTM and CDR2 ANQGSEA. This CDR3 is 14 amino acids long. The J segment lost 6 bases and the V segment lost 8 bases, leaving 12 bases of the junction unmatched. CDR3 amino acids: CSLSTGGNEDTQYF. The CDR3 DNA reads as TGCAGCCTTAGCACAGGGGGCAATGAGGATACGCAGTATTTT.

The chain is built from TRBV7-3 and TRBJ2-3; maybe TRBD2 (5 bases). The length of the CDR3 is 16 residues. Trimming took 2 bases from V and 4 from J, leaving 16 bases between them. The germline V gene has CDR1 SGHTA and CDR2 FQGTGA. The CDR3 DNA reads TGTGCCAGCAGCTTAGGGGTACTAGGAGAGTCAGATACGCAGTATTTT. It encodes CASSLGVLGESDTQYF.

V is TRBV5-1 and J is TRBJ1-6, with 11 bases lining up with TRBD1. CDR3 size: 16 residues. The ends lost 3 bases at V and 10 bases at J; junction bases unmatched: 9. CDR1 SGHRS and CDR2 YFSETQ come from the germline V gene. CDR3 in amino acids: CASSSDGTGGGSPLHF. DNA for the CDR3: TGCGCCAGCAGCTCCGACGGGACAGGGGGGGGATCACCCCTCCACTTT.

This chain connects TRBV10-3 to TRBJ2-7; TRBD1 is a possible D gene (5 bases). CDR3 length: 15 residues. The V gene lost 2 bases and the J gene lost 0 bases, with 11 bases spanning the gap. Germline assignment: CDR1 ENHRY and CDR2 SYGVKD. The CDR3 DNA reads as TGTGCCATCAGTGAGGGTCGGACAAACTCCTACGAGCAGTACTTC. Protein product: CAISEGRTNSYEQYF.

A note on this clone: Other DNA sequences in the same sample also yield this CDR3. The chain has TRBV5-1 and TRBJ2-5; D possibly corresponds to TRBD2 (6 bases). Germline V lookup: CDR1 SGHRS, CDR2 YFSETQ. Deletions cut 0 bases from V and 5 bases from J, with 8 bases between. The CDR3 has 13 amino acids. The CDR3 protein is CASSLAGRETQYF. The CDR3 bases are TGCGCCAGCAGCTTGGCTGGGAGGGAGACCCAGTACTTC.

The sample holds a few counts of this clone. This chain uses TRBV10-3 with TRBJ1-6, with 7 bases that match TRBD1. The trim removed 7 bases at V and 5 bases at J, leaving 2 bases unmatched. Germline assignment: CDR1 ENHRY and CDR2 SYGVKD. The CDR3 runs 13 residues. The CDR3 reads CAIMGQHNSPLHF. CDR3 DNA sequence: TGTGCCATCATGGGACAGCATAATTCACCCCTCCACTTT.

The chain carries TRBV6-1 and TRBJ2-5, with TRBD2 identical over 10 bases. The V segment lost 0 bases and the J segment 9 bases; nucleotides outside the gene matches: 10. Germline V CDR1 and CDR2: MNHNS, SASEGT. CDR3 size: 16 residues. CDR3 sequence reads: CASSEALLAGEVSQYF. The CDR3 bases are TGTGCCAGCAGTGAAGCGCTTCTAGCGGGGGAGGTATCCCAGTACTTC.

The gene calls are TRBV2 and TRBJ2-3, with 12 bases fitting TRBD2. CDR1 and CDR2 (germline): SNHLY, FYNNEI. V trimming: 6 bases; J trimming: 2 bases; junction bases outside the gene matches: 6. CDR3 length: 16 amino acids. The CDR3 here is CASRVGTSGFTDTQYF. In nucleotides, the CDR3 is TGTGCCAGCAGGGTGGGGACTAGCGGGTTCACAGATACGCAGTATTTT.

This clone was counted between two and nine times. This chain's CDR3 is CASSGTGEAKNIQYF. The CDR3 DNA is TGTGCCAGCTCCGGGACAGGGGAAGCCAAAAACATTCAGTACTTC. The chain combines TRBV28 with TRBJ2-4; 10 bases are shared with TRBD1. Germline-derived CDR1 and CDR2 are MDHEN and SYDVKM. The CDR3 spans 15 residues. V shed 8 bases and J 0 bases; nucleotides not matched to a gene: 4.

The V and J genes are TRBV7-2 and TRBJ2-5; 8 bases are a match to TRBD2. V was pared by 3 bases and J by 4 bases, with 7 bases of the junction left unmatched. Per germline, CDR1 SGHTA and CDR2 FQGNSA. The CDR3 runs to 15 residues. CDR3 DNA sequence: TGTGCCAGCAGCTTCAGCGGGGGCAACAGAGAGACCCAGTACTTC. It encodes CASSFSGGNRETQYF.

The V call is TRBV6-4, the J call TRBJ2-1, with 9 bases that match TRBD2. Germline loops: CDR1 MRHNA, CDR2 SNTAGT. V lost 9 bases, J lost 5 bases, and 8 bases stayed unmatched. The length of the CDR3 is 14 residues. The CDR3 sequence: CASRYQRGDNEQFF. CDR3 coding DNA: TGTGCCAGTCGGTACCAGCGGGGGGACAATGAGCAGTTCTTC.

A few counts support this clone. The chain recombines TRBV28 with TRBJ1-3, with D hard to call. Germline loops: CDR1 MDHEN, CDR2 SYDVKM. The V and J ends lost 5 bases and 0 bases respectively, with 11 bases between them. The CDR3 contains 15 residues. For the CDR3, the DNA is TGTGCCAGCAGTACTGGACTGAGCTCTGGAAACACCATATATTTT. Translating gives CASSTGLSSGNTIYF.

The V and J genes are TRBV2 and TRBJ2-5, with 8 bases fitting TRBD2. This CDR3 is 17 amino acids long. V was pared by 0 bases and J by 4 bases, with 10 bases of the junction left unmatched. The germline CDR1 and CDR2 sequences are SNHLY and FYNNEI. In DNA, the CDR3 is TGTGCCAGCAGTGAAGCGCTTCGGCGGGGGGCTATAGAGACCCAGTACTTC. The encoded protein is CASSEALRRGAIETQYF. Drawing the rest from reference TRBV2 and TRBJ2-5, the complete variable domain is EPEVTQTPSHQVTQMGQEVILRCVPISNHLYFYWYRQILGQKVEFLVSFYNNEISEKSEIFDDQFSVERPDGSNFTLKIRSTKLEDSAMYFCASSEALRRGAIETQYFGPGTRLLVL.

This CDR3 is CASRQLTGPNTEAFF. The CDR3 DNA reads TGTGCCAGCAGACAGCTGACAGGGCCCAACACTGAAGCTTTCTTT. The chain uses TRBV6-5 and TRBJ1-1; the match to TRBD1 covers 7 bases. CDR1 and CDR2 from the germline V gene are MNHEY and SVGAGI. V lost 6 bases and J lost 2; bases outside the gene matches: 9. CDR3 size: 15 residues.

The rearrangement uses TRBV5-4 and TRBJ2-1; 9 bases map to TRBD2. V shed 6 bases, J shed 8 bases, and the junction held 6 bases outside the gene matches. Germline assignment: CDR1 SGHNT and CDR2 YYREEE (reference sequence). The CDR3 runs 13 residues. CDR3 nucleotide sequence: TGTGCCAGCAAGCTAGCGGGAAGGGATGAGCAGTTCTTC. It codes for CASKLAGRDEQFF.